This T cell receptor (beta chain) was observed in a study of circulating CD8 cells and anti-PD-1 response in melanoma. Turning to the study itself: About 50% of the 13 melanoma patients received first-line anti-PD-1 therapy. Study-wide points: Replicates were generally not done for experiments. DNEG was most diverse; TIGIT repertoires were least diverse. Clonotype sharing was highest between DPOS and TIGIT subsets.

Live CD3+CD8+TCRalphabeta+ cells were sorted into four subsets by PD-1 and/or TIGIT. The QIAseq Immune Repertoire TCR panel built the libraries from roughly 16 ng of total RNA. A single record per CDR3 protein comes from TCRdb applying MiXCR to the reads. The data hold about 620 distinct CDR3 sequences, with over 6% observed a single time. This clonotype rates as large (0.1 to 1%). Its matching antigen is unknown. Sequences were derived from CD8+ T cells from PBMCs, sampled at baseline or after one month of anti-PD-1 therapy (not recorded which). The source of this sequence is a human donor with melanoma.

The CDR3 DNA is TGTGCCAGCAGTGGACCGCCCGACGGGGCCAACGTCCTGACTTTC. Translation gives CASSGPPDGANVLTF. The V call is TRBV27, the J call TRBJ2-6, with unresolved D. V was cut by 5 bases and J by 4 bases, with 12 bases left in between. The CDR3 totals 15 residues. Germline V gene sequence: CDR1 MNHEY, CDR2 SMNVEV (reference sequence). The variable domain in full, with the rest retrieved from reference TRBV27 and TRBJ2-6, is EAQVTQNPRYLITVTGKKLTVTCSQNMNHEYMSWYRQDPGLGLRQIYYSMNVEVTDKGDVPEGYKVSRKEKRNFPLILESPSPNQTSLYFCASSGPPDGANVLTFGAGSRLTVL.